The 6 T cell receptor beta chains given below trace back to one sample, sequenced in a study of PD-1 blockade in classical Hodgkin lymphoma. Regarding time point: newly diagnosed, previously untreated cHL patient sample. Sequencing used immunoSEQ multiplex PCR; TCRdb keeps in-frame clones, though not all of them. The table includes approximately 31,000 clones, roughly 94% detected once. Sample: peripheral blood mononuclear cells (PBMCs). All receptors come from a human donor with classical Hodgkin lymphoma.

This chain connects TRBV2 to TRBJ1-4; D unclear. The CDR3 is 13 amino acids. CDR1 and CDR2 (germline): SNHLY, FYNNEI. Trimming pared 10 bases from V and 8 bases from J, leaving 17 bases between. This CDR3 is CATAEGMGEKLFF. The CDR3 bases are TGTGCCACCGCGGAGGGAATGGGGGAAAAACTGTTTTTT.

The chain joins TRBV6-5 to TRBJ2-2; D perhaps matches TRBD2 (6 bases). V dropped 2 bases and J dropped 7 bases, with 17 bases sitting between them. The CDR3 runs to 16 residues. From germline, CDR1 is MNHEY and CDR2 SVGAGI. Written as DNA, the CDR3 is TGTGCCAGCAGTTACGGGCTAGCGAGAGGTAGCGGGGAGCTGTTTTTT. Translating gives CASSYGLARGSGELFF.

CDR3 in DNA: TGTGCCACCAGCATAAGAAAATTACACTCCGGGGAGCTGTTTTTT. It specifies CATSIRKLHSGELFF. This chain connects TRBV15 to TRBJ2-2; no firm D call. The CDR3 consists of 15 residues. Germline values: CDR1 LNHNV, CDR2 YYDKDF (reference sequence). V gave up 4 bases and J gave up 6 bases, with 15 bases separating them.

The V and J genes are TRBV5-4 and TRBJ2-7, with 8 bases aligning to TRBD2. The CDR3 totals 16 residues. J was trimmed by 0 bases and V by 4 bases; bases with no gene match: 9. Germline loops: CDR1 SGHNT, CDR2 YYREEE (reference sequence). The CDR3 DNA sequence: TGTGCCAGCAGCCCGGGGGGCGGGGGGAGCTCCTACGAGCAGTACTTC. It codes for CASSPGGGGSSYEQYF.

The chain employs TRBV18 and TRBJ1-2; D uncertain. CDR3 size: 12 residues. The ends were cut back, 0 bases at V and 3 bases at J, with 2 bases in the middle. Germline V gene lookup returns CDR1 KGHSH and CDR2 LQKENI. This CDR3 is CASSPPDYGYTF. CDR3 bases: TGTGCCAGCTCACCACCGGACTATGGCTACACCTTC. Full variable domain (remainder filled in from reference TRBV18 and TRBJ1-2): NAGVMQNPRHLVRRRGQEARLRCSPMKGHSHVYWYRQLPEEGLKFMVYLQKENIIDESGMPKERFSAEFPKEGPSILRIQQVVRGDSAAYFCASSPPDYGYTFGSGTRLTVV.

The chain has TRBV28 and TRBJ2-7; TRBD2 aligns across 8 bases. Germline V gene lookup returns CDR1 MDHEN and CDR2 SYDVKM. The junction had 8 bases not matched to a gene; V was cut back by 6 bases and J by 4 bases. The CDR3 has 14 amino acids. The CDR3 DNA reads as TGTGCCAGCAGCGTGGCGGGAGGCTCTTACGAGCAGTACTTC. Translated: CASSVAGGSYEQYF.